The 7 T cell receptor beta chains below all came from one sample that was sequenced in a study of blood T cell repertoires in COVID-19. Only in-frame clones appear in the TCRdb table, and some are missing; sequencing was by immunoSEQ multiplex PCR. Of a few hundred thousand clones listed, around 89% were seen once; the top ten hold approximately 4.3%. What was sequenced was PBMCs or T cells enriched from blood (not recorded which). The receptors originated from a young woman with acute COVID-19.

The J gene is TRBJ1-6, the V gene TRBV11-3; D not certain. Trimming cost V 0 bases and J 9 bases, with 6 bases left between them. In germline, CDR1 is SGHNT, CDR2 YENEEA. The CDR3 totals 13 residues. The CDR3 DNA is TGTGCCAGCAGCTTAGAGGGGAGTTCACCCCTCCACTTT. Amino acid sequence: CASSLEGSSPLHF.

J is TRBJ2-1 and V is TRBV30; 8 nucleotides match TRBD2. There are 13 residues in the CDR3. The germline gives CDR1 GTSNPN, CDR2 SVGIG (reference sequence). V lost 2 bases, J lost 6 bases, and 3 bases stayed unmatched. The CDR3 DNA is TGTGCCTGGAGTCTGGGACTAGTCAATGAGCAGTTCTTC. Encoded protein: CAWSLGLVNEQFF.

This clone showed up just once. This chain connects TRBV11-1 to TRBJ2-1; 9 bases fit TRBD2. Germline assignment: CDR1 SGHAT and CDR2 FQDESV (reference sequence). The CDR3 has 15 amino acids. V gave up 5 bases and J gave up 4 bases; unmatched junction bases: 6. CDR3 in DNA: TGTGCCAGCAGCCCTGGACTAGCGCGATACAATGAGCAGTTCTTC. Translation: CASSPGLARYNEQFF.

There are a few counts of this clone. The chain is built from TRBV28 and TRBJ1-1, with TRBD1 identical over 8 bases. The germline gives CDR1 MDHEN, CDR2 SYDVKM. This CDR3 contains 13 residues. The V segment lost 6 bases and the J segment 6 bases; nucleotides outside the gene matches: 6. CDR3 DNA: TGTGCCAGCAGAGCTCTGGACAGGGCTGAAGCTTTCTTT. As protein: CASRALDRAEAFF.

V usage is TRBV7-9 and J usage is TRBJ1-3; the D is unclear. Germline loops: CDR1 SEHNR, CDR2 FQNEAQ (reference sequence). The length of the CDR3 is 15 residues. With 3 bases removed from V and 0 bases from J, the gap between germline ends came to 9 bases. CDR3 sequence (DNA): TGTGCCAGCAGCTTTCCGGTTATCTCTGGAAACACCATATATTTT. Amino acid sequence: CASSFPVISGNTIYF.

This chain uses TRBV28 with TRBJ2-1; 11 bases line up with TRBD2. CDR1 is MDHEN, CDR2 SYDVKM, per germline. The CDR3 consists of 17 residues. The V segment lost 4 bases and the J segment 6 bases; nucleotides outside the gene matches: 11. The CDR3 DNA is TGTGCCAGCAGTTCACCGGGACTAGCGGAAGGGGCCAATGAGCAGTTCTTC. Translating gives CASSSPGLAEGANEQFF.

V is TRBV6-5 and J is TRBJ2-1; 8 bases fit TRBD2. Germline V gene lookup returns CDR1 MNHEY and CDR2 SVGAGI. The CDR3 consists of 16 residues. With 2 bases clipped from V and 10 bases from J, the junction kept 13 bases outside the gene matches. CDR3 coding DNA: TGTGCCAGCAGTTACCCAGGGACTAGGGGAACGGGCGAGCAGTTCTTC. Encoded protein: CASSYPGTRGTGEQFF.